This section outlines one TCR beta chain sequence together with its context. Its cognate antigen has yet to be identified. No much larger clonotype is one base removed from it; base qualities were not supplied. The sample comes from a study of regulatory T cells in long-lasting Graves disease (dated by TCRdb to about 2021). In terms of the full investigation: In the newly diagnosed Graves' disease group, patients had been taking antithyroid drugs for less than 3 months. This study used TCR sequencing and RNA sequencing of peripheral blood to compare persistent Graves' disease patients against newly diagnosed Graves' disease patients. The study was registered as a clinical trial and conducted in China. A total of around 33 samples were covered by TCR sequencing, comprising approximately 13 persistent and 20 or so newly diagnosed Graves' disease patients. Findings and caveats that apply to the study as a whole: The study examined only peripheral blood because the primary lesion, thyroid tissue, could not be accessed. Persistent disease showed preferential use of TRBV28, TRBJ1-2 and TRBJ2-5, whereas newly diagnosed disease favored TRBV20-1 and TRBJ2-1. Lower TCR Shannon entropy and fewer highly expanded clones were observed in persistent Graves' disease patients than in newly diagnosed patients, which suggested clonal expansion. The small sample size was acknowledged by the authors as a limitation that may reduce accuracy. Sequencing and analysis were restricted to the TCR beta chain. Persistent patients shared more public clonotypes among themselves (around 2,500) than newly diagnosed patients did (approximately 870).

Libraries were made using multiplex PCR. This sample was sequenced with an Illumina HiSeq 4000. iRepertoire HTBI primers and Arm-PCR amplification of CDR3 regions were used to construct TCR beta libraries. Before sequencing, the PCR products went through gel purification. Concerning the study's data processing: A total of 62 TRBV and more than twelve TRBJ segments were identified across samples and were used for gene usage analysis of CDR3 amino acid clonotypes. COPE and FqMerger were used to merge filtered high-quality paired reads into contigs. Contigs were aligned with BLAST to IMGT TRBV, TRBD and TRBJ reference genes, and CDR3 was defined per IMGT. Clonotypes above 0.1% frequency were classified as highly expanded clones. Repertoire diversity was measured by Shannon entropy, and V-J evenness by the Gini coefficient. A clonotype found in more than one individual was treated as public. Using fastp trimming at Q25 and MiXCR clonotype assembly, TCRdb reanalyzed the public sequencing data and kept in-frame beta chains. Each record represents a unique CDR3 protein, reported with the most common genes and DNA among its rows. TCRdb, not the authors, supplied the V and J calls. Recorded for this sample are more than 450,000 distinct CDR3 sequences; about 12% of them occurred a single time. The ten top clones hold approximately 9% of the sample.

The time point label of this sample denotes: newly diagnosed GD, antithyroid drugs for less than 3 months. RNA was extracted from PBMCs in TRIzol for both TCR sequencing and RNA sequencing. Graves' disease was diagnosed according to American Thyroid Association guidelines. Patients were recruited from an endocrinology department in Xi'an, China. From each patient, about 9.7 milliliters of peripheral blood was collected into an EDTA anticoagulant tube. Ficoll Paque Plus density gradient separation was used to isolate PBMCs, and no additional T cell sorting was done. An Agilent 2100 Bioanalyzer and agarose gel were used to assess RNA quality, and a NanoDrop 2000 was used to measure RNA concentration. The CDR3 runs 14 residues from the cysteine to the phenylalanine. Only CDR3 DNA remains: 42 bases, in frame from the first base. Via the germline V gene, CDR1 is MGHRA and CDR2 YSYEKL. The sample was also linked to a second study, of T cells in Graves' hyperthyroidism and ophthalmopathy. The second investigation adds: Graves' hyperthyroidism was defined as stable when no progression to ophthalmopathy occurred over 18 months of follow-up. Hyperthyroidism patients were newly diagnosed, had a disease duration of under 2 months, and were aged 18 to 65 years. The study excluded patients with uncontrolled infections, other autoimmune diseases, pregnancy or lactation. Diagnoses were based on clinical symptoms, serum thyroxine and TRAb, thyroid ultrasound and orbital computed tomography. The first round of RT-PCR for the TCR CDR3 was performed with the HTBI primer set and the Qiagen OneStep RT-PCR kit. Most expanded thyroid clonotypes (frequency above 0.001) were also detected in blood, a finding suggesting that blood repertoires may reflect thyroid immune responses. A model built on a 13 V-J signature distinguished ophthalmopathy from stable hyperthyroidism, reaching 85% to 90% sensitivity and 81.08% specificity in cross-validation and 80%/75% in testing. In validation, the model predicted progression to ophthalmopathy with roughly 70% sensitivity and approximately 78% specificity, a median of 6.5 months before onset. To identify distinguishing TCR V-J signatures, a discovery cohort of 100 or so patients was used, comprising 43 with Graves' ophthalmopathy and 57 with stable Graves' hyperthyroidism. Prospective prediction of ophthalmopathy was tested in an independent validation cohort consisting of some 18 hyperthyroidism patients and more than 15 patients who later progressed to ophthalmopathy. The roughly 91 discovery patients were randomly divided into training and test sets at a 7:3 ratio. The study also compared thyroid tissue and blood T-cell repertoires from over 5 Graves' hyperthyroidism patients. After sampling, hyperthyroidism patients received methimazole starting at 30 mg daily, and ophthalmopathy patients received high-dose intravenous methylprednisolone. A second multiplex PCR round built the libraries, followed by size selection and purification. The libraries were sequenced on an Illumina HiSeq2000 using paired-end 100 bp reads. SOAPnuke was used to process the raw data, removing reads that contained adapters or uncalled bases, had a mean Phred below 15, or lacked an exact match to the constant primer or identifier. COPE v1.2.5 was used to merge high-quality paired reads, and clonotypes were defined as unique nucleotide sequences. MiTCR v1.1 was used to align the clonotypes against IMGT TRBV, TRBD and TRBJ reference segments. The analysis was restricted to V-J combinations with a frequency above 0.0001, which together covered 98% to 99.2% of the repertoires. The TCS score was defined as F50 (clonal expansion) divided by E x V (chaos), with BLOSUM62-based TCRdist calculated between CDR3 peptides within each V-J. Welch's t-statistics and random forest reduced roughly 540 V-J features to roughly 13, which were used in a naive Bayes classifier (R e1071). No statistical method was used to fix the sample size in advance, and group allocation was not hidden from the investigators. TCR Vbeta CDR3 sequencing of some 140 peripheral blood samples (approximately 44 ophthalmopathy, under 80 hyperthyroidism and some 17 progressor patients) is reported in the paper.

The chain couples TRBV4-1 to TRBJ2-5, with no confident D gene call. The DNA matches TRBJ2-1 better at its end, which makes the J call doubtful. Sample: peripheral blood mononuclear cells (PBMCs), taken at new diagnosis, from a patient treated with antithyroid drugs. This receptor was identified in a woman aged 25 to 45 with Graves disease. Donor details come from another sample of the same person, matched by shared clones. The DNA sequence reads TGCGCCAGCAGCCAAATGTGGTTGGAGAACCAGCAGTTCTTC. Its product reads: CASSQMWLENQQFF.